This T cell receptor beta chain was recovered during a study of T cells in Graves' hyperthyroidism and ophthalmopathy. Study-level findings and limits: It was a median around seven months before onset that the model predicted ophthalmopathy. Most thyroid-expanded clonotypes above 0.001 were also found in blood. Ophthalmopathy was separated from stable hyperthyroidism by a 13 V-J model.

This clonotype came up many times. Its specificity is unknown. The study left out patients who had uncontrolled infection, other autoimmune disease, pregnancy or lactation. Amplified TCR beta CDR3 regions came from RNA transcripts. The TCR CDR3 first-round RT-PCR relied on the HTBI primer set. TCRdb redid the calling of the multiplex PCR reads with MiXCR, one entry per CDR3 protein. The profile shows roughly 500,000 distinct CDR3 sequences, 35% to 50% of them singletons. In germline, CDR1 is SGHRS, CDR2 YFSETQ. Trimming cost V 4 bases and J 0 bases, with 13 bases left between them. This CDR3 spans 16 amino acids.

The rearrangement uses TRBV5-1 and TRBJ1-4, with D perhaps matching TRBD1 (5 bases). The sample comprised peripheral blood or thyroid tissue (not recorded which). The TCR comes from an adult woman with Graves' disease, either hyperthyroidism or ophthalmopathy (not recorded which). CDR3 sequence reads: CASSPGGSPTNEKLFF. CDR3 DNA: TGCGCCAGCAGCCCGGGGGGGAGCCCAACTAATGAAAAACTGTTTTTT. Using reference TRBV5-1 and TRBJ1-4 for the parts outside the CDR3, the full variable domain is KAGVTQTPRYLIKTRGQQVTLSCSPISGHRSVSWYQQTPGQGLQFLFEYFSETQRNKGNFPGRFSGRQFSNSRSEMNVSTLELGDSALYLCASSPGGSPTNEKLFFGSGTQLSVL.